The next 5 T cell receptor beta chains were all read from a single sample in a study of human T cells and chemical hapten exposure. Documented time point: pre-sensitization, week 0. Noted treatment: therapeutic diphenylcyclopropenone sensitization with weekly scalp DPC. TCRdb fed the RACE reads into MiXCR, producing one record per CDR3 protein. Of tens of thousands of distinct CDR3 sequences in the sample, around 7% were seen once. Source: whole blood, taken in connection with sensitization to the hapten diphenylcyclopropenone (DPC). The receptors were gathered from a woman in her thirties with alopecia areata. Some clones in this sample may be carry-over from other donors' samples.

This clonotype was recorded a few times. This chain joins TRBV5-4 and TRBJ2-3; tentative D call: TRBD2 (6 bases). The CDR3 runs 11 residues. Per the germline V gene, CDR1 is SGHNT and CDR2 is YYREEE (reference sequence). The ends were cut back, 9 bases at V and 5 bases at J, with 10 bases in the middle. The CDR3 protein is CATKAGDTQYF. CDR3 in DNA: TGTGCCACCAAAGCGGGAGATACGCAGTATTTT.

This clonotype was detected many times. The chain uses TRBV30 and TRBJ2-3; D uncertain. There are 13 residues in the CDR3. Trimming shortened V by 7 bases and J by 0 bases, and 11 bases separated the two germline ends. The V gene's germline CDR1 is GTSNPN and CDR2 SVGIG (reference sequence). The CDR3 spells CASDADSTDTQYF. Here the CDR3 DNA reads TGTGCCTCCGACGCCGATAGCACAGATACGCAGTATTTT.

This clonotype was seen many times. The J gene is TRBJ2-2, the V gene TRBV10-3; D gene unclear. The length of the CDR3 is 16 residues. Germline assignment: CDR1 ENHRY and CDR2 SYGVKD. Trimming took 3 bases from V and 4 from J, leaving 15 bases between them. The DNA of the CDR3 is TGTGCCATCAGTGATATGGGCCAGAGATCCACCGGGGAGCTGTTTTTT. This codes for CAISDMGQRSTGELFF.

The sample holds many counts of this clonotype. The V and J genes are TRBV20-1 and TRBJ2-1; D assignment may be TRBD1 or TRBD2 (6 bases each). This CDR3 has 13 residues. Per germline, CDR1 DFQATT and CDR2 SNEGSKA (reference sequence). Trimming took off 6 bases at V and 10 bases at J, with 19 bases between the two ends. CDR3 in amino acids: CSAVLSGAREQFF. CDR3 DNA: TGCAGTGCCGTATTATCGGGGGCTAGGGAGCAGTTCTTC.

This clonotype was seen repeatedly, ten times or more. The gene calls are TRBV29-1 and TRBJ2-3; 8 nucleotides align to TRBD2. Losses at the gene ends were 8 bases for V and 6 bases for J; bases not matched to a gene: 13. The CDR3 is made up of 14 amino acids. Germline V CDR1 and CDR2: SQVTM, ANQGSEA. CDR3 region: CSNWGGGPWDTQYF. The DNA of the CDR3 is TGCAGCAATTGGGGCGGGGGGCCCTGGGATACGCAGTATTTT.